Presented here are 28 T cell receptor beta chains from one specimen sequenced in a study of T cell responses to AZD1222 COVID-19 vaccine. The table came from immunoSEQ multiplex PCR; TCRdb's copy has only in-frame clones and leaves some out. The table shows approximately 260,000 clones, with 85% to 95% occurring only once. The sample was peripheral blood, taken on day 0 of AZD1222 vaccination. The receptor source for this set is an adult in good health.

This clone was seen once. The chain uses TRBV6-5 and TRBJ2-1; perhaps D is TRBD1 or TRBD2 (5 bases each). CDR3 length: 12 residues. Germline V gene data show CDR1 as MNHEY and CDR2 as SVGAGI. Deletions cut 6 bases from V and 8 bases from J, with 11 bases between. Here the CDR3 reads CASSLRGYEQFF. CDR3 in DNA: TGTGCCAGCAGCTTGAGGGGATATGAGCAGTTCTTC.

This clone showed up just once. The J gene is TRBJ1-1, the V gene TRBV5-1; weak D call: TRBD1 (6 bases). V was trimmed by 4 bases and J by 6 bases, leaving 10 bases between them. Per germline, CDR1 SGHRS and CDR2 YFSETQ. This CDR3 comprises 12 residues. The CDR3 loop reads CASSPGVSEAFF. The CDR3 DNA is TGCGCCAGCAGCCCAGGGGTGTCTGAAGCTTTCTTT.

The rearrangement joins TRBV18 to TRBJ2-2; the D gene is possibly TRBD2 (6 bases). Trimming removed 3 bases at V and 5 bases at J, with 10 bases between. The CDR3 runs to 14 residues. The germline V gene encodes CDR1 KGHSH and CDR2 LQKENI. The CDR3 here is CASSPAGGTGELFF. The CDR3, as DNA: TGTGCCAGCTCACCTGCTGGGGGGACCGGGGAGCTGTTTTTT.

As concerns this clone: The junction differs from germline at one of its ends, possibly a read error. The chain combines TRBV28 with TRBJ2-7; D remains unclear. CDR3 size: 12 residues. Germline V gene sequence: CDR1 MDHEN, CDR2 SYDVKM. The DNA of the CDR3 is TGTGCCAGCAGTCCGACTGGCCGGACGGTGAACTTC. As protein: CASSPTGRTVNF.

The chain uses TRBV7-3 and TRBJ2-1; TRBD2 is a possible D gene (6 bases). This CDR3 has 14 residues. Germline V gene lookup returns CDR1 SGHTA and CDR2 FQGTGA. Trimming took 5 bases from V and 12 from J, leaving 20 bases between them. CDR3 nucleotides: TGTGCCAGCAGCCCCATCCGGGACTTTCAGACGCAGTTCTTC. It translates to CASSPIRDFQTQFF.

The chain recombines TRBV6-5 with TRBJ1-3; the D is unclear. The germline V and J ends were trimmed by 6 bases and 1 base, with 13 bases remaining between them. The V gene's germline CDR1 is MNHEY and CDR2 SVGAGI. CDR3 length equals 15 residues. This CDR3 reads CASRSFGRSGNTIYF. The CDR3 region has the DNA TGTGCCAGCAGGTCCTTTGGGAGATCTGGAAACACCATATATTTT.

The V gene is TRBV10-3, the J gene TRBJ2-5; D gene uncertain. The V gene lost 7 bases and the J gene lost 4 bases, with 13 bases spanning the gap. CDR1 and CDR2 from the germline V gene are ENHRY and SYGVKD. This CDR3 has 13 residues. CDR3 nucleotide sequence: TGTGCCATCAACACAGCCCCCGGAGAGACCCAGTACTTC. It codes for CAINTAPGETQYF.

The chain recombines TRBV9 with TRBJ1-1, with 8 bases fitting TRBD1. Per the germline V gene, CDR1 is SGDLS and CDR2 is YYNGEE. There are 14 residues in the CDR3. The V gene end was trimmed by 6 bases and the J gene end by 1 base; junction bases not matched to a gene: 5. Here the CDR3 reads CASTRTGTNTEAFF. The CDR3 region has the DNA TGTGCCAGCACCCGGACAGGGACGAACACTGAAGCTTTCTTT.

Only one count was recorded for this clone. V is TRBV14 and J is TRBJ2-1; TRBD2 matches 9 bases. The ends lost 2 bases at V and 6 bases at J; junction bases unmatched: 8. Germline V gene lookup returns CDR1 SGHDN and CDR2 FVKESK. The CDR3 sequence is 16 residues long. The DNA of the CDR3 is TGTGCCAGCAGCCAATTGACTAGCGGAGTAAGCAATGAGCAGTTCTTC. This encodes CASSQLTSGVSNEQFF.

The chain couples TRBV20-1 to TRBJ2-7; D gene ambiguous. V lost 3 bases and J lost 3, with 21 bases in between. The CDR3 is made up of 16 amino acids. CDR1 and CDR2 from the germline V gene are DFQATT and SNEGSKA (reference sequence). CDR3 in DNA: TGCAGTGCTAGTAGCCTGGGCGCCATAGGAAACTACGAGCAGTACTTC. It encodes CSASSLGAIGNYEQYF.

J is TRBJ1-2 and V is TRBV5-3; weak D call: TRBD1 (5 bases). TRBV5-3 is an ORF, and what it does is uncertain. V lost 5 bases, J lost 8 bases, and 16 bases lay in between. The CDR3 consists of 13 residues. The CDR3, as DNA: TGTGCCAGAAGATACGGGACGCGGGAGGGCTACACCTTC. Translating gives CARRYGTREGYTF.

The chain uses TRBV5-5 and TRBJ2-1; D not resolved. CDR3 length equals 12 residues. Germline V lookup: CDR1 SGHKS, CDR2 YYEKEE (reference sequence). V lost 2 bases, J lost 9 bases, and 9 bases lay in between. CDR3 protein: CASSLITVEQFF. The CDR3 DNA reads as TGTGCCAGCAGCTTAATAACGGTTGAGCAGTTCTTC.

The chain employs TRBV11-2 and TRBJ2-7; D is uncertain. This CDR3 has 15 residues. V was clipped by 0 bases and J by 3 bases, with 12 bases between them. Germline V gives CDR1 SGHAT, CDR2 FQNNGV. CDR3 nucleotides: TGTGCCAGCAGCTTAGAGTTAACTTTCCTCTACGAGCAGTACTTC. It yields the protein CASSLELTFLYEQYF.

The chain uses TRBV5-1 and TRBJ1-6; no clear D gene. The germline V gene encodes CDR1 SGHRS and CDR2 YFSETQ. V shed 0 bases and J shed 5 bases, with 0 bases lying between them. The CDR3 loop spans 12 amino acids. The CDR3 spells CASSLDNSPLHF. As DNA, the CDR3 is TGCGCCAGCAGCTTGGATAATTCACCCCTCCACTTT.

This clone was picked up one time. The chain joins TRBV6-5 to TRBJ1-2; TRBD1 might be the D (6 bases). V gave up 6 bases and J gave up 4 bases, with 15 bases separating them. Germline lookup yields CDR1 MNHEY and CDR2 SVGAGI. The CDR3 length is 14 residues. CDR3 sequence reads: CASRYRADSYGYTF. In DNA form, the CDR3 reads TGTGCCAGCAGATACAGGGCTGATTCCTATGGCTACACCTTC.

The genes are TRBV2 and TRBJ2-2; D unclear. Germline assignment: CDR1 SNHLY and CDR2 FYNNEI. The CDR3 contains 14 residues. Trimming shortened V by 5 bases and J by 5 bases, and 12 bases separated the two germline ends. The chain's CDR3 is CASSKRTGTGELFF. The CDR3 coding sequence is TGTGCCAGCAGTAAGAGGACCGGTACCGGGGAGCTGTTTTTT.

The chain is built from TRBV9 and TRBJ2-2, with 8 bases that match TRBD2. Per germline, CDR1 SGDLS and CDR2 YYNGEE. Trimming removed 1 base from V and 5 bases from J; junction bases left unmatched: 10. CDR3 size: 17 residues. The CDR3 is CASSVHPTRGATGELFF. The CDR3 region has the DNA TGTGCCAGCAGCGTACACCCCACGCGGGGGGCGACCGGGGAGCTGTTTTTT.

The chain is built from TRBV28 and TRBJ2-7; tentatively, D is TRBD2 (6 bases). Trimming took off 1 base at V and 5 bases at J, with 12 bases between the two ends. The CDR3 consists of 14 residues. In germline, CDR1 is MDHEN, CDR2 SYDVKM. The CDR3 protein is CASSLLTGVHEQYF. The CDR3 DNA follows: TGTGCCAGCAGTTTATTGACGGGAGTCCACGAGCAGTACTTC.

The chain has TRBV19 and TRBJ1-1; D possibly corresponds to TRBD1 (5 bases). The CDR3 spans 15 residues. V dropped 5 bases and J dropped 2 bases, with 15 bases sitting between them. In germline, CDR1 is LNHDA, CDR2 SQIVND (reference sequence). CDR3 nucleotide sequence: TGTGCCAGTAGTTCCCGAGCAGGGCCCAACACTGAAGCTTTCTTT. Translating gives CASSSRAGPNTEAFF. Filled out from reference TRBV19 and TRBJ1-1, the complete variable domain reads DGGITQSPKYLFRKEGQNVTLSCEQNLNHDAMYWYRQDPGQGLRLIYYSQIVNDFQKGDIAEGYSVSREKKESFPLTVTSAQKNPTAFYLCASSSRAGPNTEAFFGQGTRLTVV.

The chain has TRBV7-9 and TRBJ2-7, with 9 bases lining up with TRBD1. Germline trimming cut 5 bases from V and 9 bases from J; bases unmatched to any gene: 8. Per the germline V gene, CDR1 is SEHNR and CDR2 is FQNEAQ (reference sequence). This CDR3 region has 13 residues. The CDR3 DNA is TGTGCCAGCAGCCCCGGGACAGGGCTCGGGCAGTACTTC. Translation gives CASSPGTGLGQYF.

J is TRBJ2-1 and V is TRBV12-5; possible D gene TRBD2, 5 bases. This CDR3 has 13 amino acids. Per the germline V gene, CDR1 is LGHNT and CDR2 is FRNRAP. V lost 6 bases and J lost 6, with 12 bases in between. CDR3 sequence: CASGPGIPNEQFF. The CDR3 nucleotides read TGTGCTAGTGGGCCCGGGATTCCCAATGAGCAGTTCTTC. Complete variable domain (other parts from reference TRBV12-5 and TRBJ2-1): DARVTQTPRHKVTEMGQEVTMRCQPILGHNTVFWYRQTMMQGLELLAYFRNRAPLDDSGMPKDRFSAEMPDATLATLKIQPSEPRDSAVYFCASGPGIPNEQFFGPGTRLTVL.

The CDR3 DNA sequence: TGTGCCAGCAGCTCCATGAGTACTGAAGCTTTCTTT. As protein: CASSSMSTEAFF. V and J are TRBV11-3 and TRBJ1-1; D remains unclear. Germline loops: CDR1 SGHNT, CDR2 YENEEA. Trimming shortened V by 4 bases and J by 5 bases, and 8 bases separated the two germline ends. The CDR3 is 12 amino acids.

A word on this clone: Other nucleotide sequences in the sample specify the same CDR3. The CDR3 loop reads CASSLQGAVGETQYF. Here the CDR3 DNA reads TGCGCCAGCAGCTTACAGGGGGCAGTAGGGGAGACCCAGTACTTC. The gene calls are TRBV5-1 and TRBJ2-5; the match to TRBD1 covers 9 bases. The J segment lost 5 bases and the V segment lost 2 bases, leaving 7 bases of the junction unmatched. Germline CDR1 and CDR2: SGHRS and YFSETQ. CDR3 length equals 15 residues.

The chain employs TRBV28 and TRBJ1-3; D is ambiguous. Per the germline V gene, CDR1 is MDHEN and CDR2 is SYDVKM. The length of the CDR3 is 14 residues. Trimming cost V 2 bases and J 2 bases, with 7 bases left between them. The CDR3 protein is CASSLIGAGNTIYF. CDR3 bases: TGTGCCAGCAGTTTAATCGGGGCTGGAAACACCATATATTTT.

The chain employs TRBV29-1 and TRBJ2-5; 12 nucleotides agree with TRBD2. The trim removed 4 bases at V and 1 base at J, leaving 7 bases unmatched. The CDR3 covers 16 residues. The germline gives CDR1 SQVTM, CDR2 ANQGSEA. CDR3: CSVVGTSGLLQETQYF. Here the CDR3 DNA reads TGCAGCGTTGTAGGGACTAGCGGGTTACTCCAAGAGACCCAGTACTTC.

The V and J genes are TRBV19 and TRBJ2-1, with D possibly TRBD1 on 6 matching bases. The V gene's germline CDR1 is LNHDA and CDR2 SQIVND (reference sequence). The ends were cut back, 8 bases at V and 4 bases at J, with 21 bases in the middle. This CDR3 is built from 16 residues. The CDR3 loop reads CASDPTGTKRYNEQFF. DNA for the CDR3: TGTGCCAGTGACCCAACCGGGACAAAGAGGTACAATGAGCAGTTCTTC. Supplemented by reference TRBV19 and TRBJ2-1, the full variable domain reads DGGITQSPKYLFRKEGQNVTLSCEQNLNHDAMYWYRQDPGQGLRLIYYSQIVNDFQKGDIAEGYSVSREKKESFPLTVTSAQKNPTAFYLCASDPTGTKRYNEQFFGPGTRLTVL.

This clone was seen a single time. The genes are TRBV7-9 and TRBJ2-7; TRBD2 agrees at 13 bases. CDR3 length: 14 amino acids. The germline V gene encodes CDR1 SEHNR and CDR2 FQNEAQ (reference sequence). Unmatched junction bases numbered 5, after V lost 5 bases and J lost 7 bases. CDR3 residues: CASSPGLAGDEQYF. CDR3 bases: TGTGCCAGCAGCCCCGGACTAGCGGGAGATGAGCAGTACTTC. Full variable domain (rest looked up from reference TRBV7-9 and TRBJ2-7): DTGVSQNPRHKITKRGQNVTFRCDPISEHNRLYWYRQTLGQGPEFLTYFQNEAQLEKSRLLSDRFSAERPKGSFSTLEIQRTEQGDSAMYLCASSPGLAGDEQYFGPGTRLTVT.

The chain is built from TRBV11-1 and TRBJ2-7, with 10 positions matching TRBD2. V gave up 6 bases and J gave up 5 bases; unmatched junction bases: 10. The CDR3 has 15 amino acids. Germline CDR1 is SGHAT and CDR2 is FQDESV (reference sequence). CDR3 amino acids: CASRGQREGPHEQYF. DNA for the CDR3: TGTGCCAGCAGAGGTCAGCGGGAGGGCCCCCACGAGCAGTACTTC.